The rows below give T cell receptor beta chains drawn from one sample of a study of control samples from healthy donors and cancer patients. Clones were read by immunoSEQ multiplex PCR, and TCRdb kept only the in-frame ones, dropping some. The sample has roughly 98,000 clones; 85% to 95% are singletons. Sequenced sample: blood. The receptors originated from a man aged 18 to 30 in good health. Both conserved end residues are trimmed from each CDR3. Size is stated for part of the rows, as once, few or many counts, or as a class when the clone is expanded.

V	size	J	CDR3
TRBV4-3	-	TRBJ1-6	ASSQVTNSPLH
TRBV15	-	TRBJ1-5	ATRDRGSQPQH
TRBV5-6	-	TRBJ2-7	ASIRKGRSFLNNYEQY
TRBV29-1	-	TRBJ2-2	SGVGGTGGRTGELF
TRBV4-2	once	TRBJ1-1	ASSQMGERTEAF
TRBV9	-	TRBJ1-3	ASSSPGNTIY
TRBV5-1	-	TRBJ2-5	ASSSLFQETQY
TRBV27	-	TRBJ2-3	ASARTGTEESDTQY
TRBV10-3	-	TRBJ2-3	AINRRGGEDTQY
TRBV25-1	-	TRBJ1-2	ASSGPRGHDYGYT
TRBV2	-	TRBJ1-1	ASSEERVNTEAF
TRBV24-1	-	TRBJ2-2	ATSDTGELF
TRBV6-5	-	TRBJ1-2	ASSYFSVPMAGYT
TRBV7-7	-	TRBJ2-3	ASSRGQGEEDTQY
TRBV12-3/TRBV12-4	-	TRBJ2-1	ASSLTRVDEQF
TRBV6-2/TRBV6-3	-	TRBJ1-3	ASSERQGSGNTIY
TRBV6-6	-	TRBJ1-6	ASVGTPAANSPLH
TRBV6-6	once	TRBJ2-1	ASTYGRYSDEQF
TRBV7-9	once	TRBJ1-2	ASSLDLGYGYT
TRBV4-1	-	TRBJ2-5	ASSLVPGQGQETQY
TRBV27	few	TRBJ2-7	ASSLHRLASATYEQY
TRBV11-2	-	TRBJ2-3	ASSLVLAGAGDTQY
TRBV6-1	-	TRBJ2-4	ASSEGTGNIQY
TRBV12-3/TRBV12-4	-	TRBJ1-5	ASSNRNQPQH
TRBV4-3	-	TRBJ2-1	ASSQATRTRPNEQF
TRBV2	-	TRBJ1-1	ASSEGIEAF
TRBV3-1/TRBV3-2	-	TRBJ2-7	ASSPGQDYYEQY
TRBV6-1	once	TRBJ2-4	ASSEGGELKNIQY
TRBV5-1	-	TRBJ1-1	ASSPWDRRTEAF